This T cell receptor beta chain was recorded in a study of molecular identifiers for immune sequencing clone quantification. This clonotype has more than one count but fewer than ten. Libraries used about 20,000 to 1,100,000 sorted naive CD8 T cells and 10%, 30% or 50% RNA input. CDR1 is ENHRY and CDR2 is SYGVKD in the germline V gene. CDR3 length: 16 residues. Deletions cut 3 bases from V and 4 bases from J, with 16 bases between. With listed TCR primers and previously described methods, bulk TCR libraries were prepared. TCRdb analysed the PCR reads with MiXCR anew, one entry per CDR3 protein. The data hold around 89,000 distinct CDR3 sequences, with around 20% observed a single time.

Sequencing was done on a sample of naive CD8+ T cells from blood, with Jurkat cell RNA spiked in. Subset described: FACS-sorted CD8+CD4-CCR7+CD45RA+ naive T cells. The chain uses TRBV10-3 and TRBJ2-1, with D possibly being TRBD2 (6 bases). This receptor was obtained from a human donor in good health. Some libraries in this study had Jurkat cell RNA spiked in. CDR3 nucleotide sequence: TGTGCCATCAGTGATGGTTGGCGGGACTTATACAATGAGCAGTTCTTC. It specifies CAISDGWRDLYNEQFF.